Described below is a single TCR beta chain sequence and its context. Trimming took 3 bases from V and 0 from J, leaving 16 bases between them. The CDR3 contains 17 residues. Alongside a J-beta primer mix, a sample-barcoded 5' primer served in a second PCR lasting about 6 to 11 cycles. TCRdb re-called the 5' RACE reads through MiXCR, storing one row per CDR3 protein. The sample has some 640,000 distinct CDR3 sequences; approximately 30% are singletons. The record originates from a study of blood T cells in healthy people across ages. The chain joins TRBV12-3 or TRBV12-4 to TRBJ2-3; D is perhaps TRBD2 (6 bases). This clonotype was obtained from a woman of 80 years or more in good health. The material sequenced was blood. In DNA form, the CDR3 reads TGTGCCAGCAGTTTCTGGAATAGCGGTTTAAGCACAGATACGCAGTATTTT. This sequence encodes CASSFWNSGLSTDTQYF.